This TCR beta chain was recovered during a study of blood T cell repertoires in COVID-19. Study summary: The origin of the acute and convalescent COVID-19 samples was the United States, Italy and Spain. PBMCs, B-cell-depleted T cells, or T cells provided the cDNA or gDNA that made up the material.

The repertoire was sequenced with immunoSEQ multiplex PCR; TCRdb's copy has only in-frame clones and lacks some. The repertoire consists of approximately 52,000 clones, with 85% to 90% occurring once and the leading ten covering 4.9%. The clonotype was recovered from a man between 60 and 75 years old with active COVID-19. Input material: peripheral blood.

The DNA for the CDR3 is TGTGCCAGCAGTGAAGCGGAGGCGGGAGGCACTGAAGCTTTCTTT. As protein: CASSEAEAGGTEAFF. This sequence joins TRBV2 and TRBJ1-1; D call uncertain. Germline lookup yields CDR1 SNHLY and CDR2 FYNNEI. This CDR3 comprises 15 residues. Trimming took off 0 bases at V and 4 bases at J, with 12 bases between the two ends.